This T cell receptor beta chain was documented in a study of vaccination and CD4 T cells after COVID-19. Study details: Control cultures were given a CEFX pool, an HIV-1 Nef pool, or no peptide. Study outcomes and limitations: SARS-CoV-2-reactive clonotype medians increased from about 22 to 38, not significantly.

Treatment meaning: roughly nine-day PBMC culture with coronavirus spike peptide pools or control peptides (ViraFEST assay). As for this clonotype: Its antigen is currently unknown.

The Oncomine TCR Beta short-read assay generated sequence data from the DNA of cultured CD4+ T cells. CD4+ T cells were cultured, and genomic DNA was extracted from them. In TCRdb, the PCR reads were re-called with MiXCR into one record per CDR3 protein. The data contain under 11,000 distinct CDR3 sequences, around 66% of them singletons. The sequencing sample was made of CD4+ T cells from blood, cultured in vitro. The TCR was taken from a human donor who had recovered from COVID-19.

CDR3 residues: CASSQSVGGTGELFF. CDR3 bases: TGTGCCAGCAGCCAAAGTGTCGGCGGCACCGGGGAGCTGTTTTTT. This sequence joins TRBV4-2 and TRBJ2-2; D unresolved. The V and J ends lost 2 bases and 4 bases respectively, with 11 bases between them. There are 15 residues in the CDR3. In germline, CDR1 is LGHNA, CDR2 YNFKEQ.